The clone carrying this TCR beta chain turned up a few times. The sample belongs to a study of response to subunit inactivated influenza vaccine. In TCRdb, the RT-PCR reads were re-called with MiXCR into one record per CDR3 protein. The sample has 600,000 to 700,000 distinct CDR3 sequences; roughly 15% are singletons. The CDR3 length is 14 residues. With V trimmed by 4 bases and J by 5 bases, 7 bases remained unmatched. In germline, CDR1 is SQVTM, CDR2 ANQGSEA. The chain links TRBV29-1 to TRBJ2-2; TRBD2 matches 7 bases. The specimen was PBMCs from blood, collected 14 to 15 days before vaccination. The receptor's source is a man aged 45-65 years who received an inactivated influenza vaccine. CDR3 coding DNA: TGCAGCGTTGGGGGGGGAGGACGAACCGGGGAGCTGTTTTTT. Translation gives CSVGGGGRTGELFF.